The rows below give T cell receptor beta chains drawn from one sample of a study of CXCR3-negative and CXCR3-positive naive CD8 T cells. TCRdb reprocessed the 5' RACE reads and keeps a single row for each CDR3 protein, giving no DNA. The repertoire shows around 29,000 distinct CDR3 sequences; the top ten hold about 10%. The source material was memory CD8+ T cells from blood. These receptors all come from a human donor in good health. Some clones in this sample may be carry-over from other donors' samples. Each CDR3 is given with its conserved first and last residue. The size field is filled for only some rows; it gives once, few, many or a size class.

CDR3aa: CSAVDGVESSSYEQYF
v_gene: TRBV20-1
abundance: -
j_gene: TRBJ2-7

CDR3aa: CASSQDLTSGRYEQYF
v_gene: TRBV4-3
abundance: -
j_gene: TRBJ2-7

CDR3aa: CASSILGPDNEQFF
v_gene: TRBV19
abundance: -
j_gene: TRBJ2-1

CDR3aa: CATGQGLFFNEQFF
v_gene: TRBV10-3
abundance: -
j_gene: TRBJ2-1

CDR3aa: CASSLPAGEQFF
v_gene: TRBV28
abundance: -
j_gene: TRBJ2-1

CDR3aa: CATLLPPGTQVF
v_gene: TRBV12-3/TRBV12-4
abundance: -
j_gene: TRBJ2-1

CDR3aa: CASSQSYQETQYF
v_gene: TRBV4-3
abundance: -
j_gene: TRBJ2-5

CDR3aa: CASSQVRPRRSTDTQYF
v_gene: TRBV14
abundance: -
j_gene: TRBJ2-3

CDR3aa: CASSQVNGQGENEQFF
v_gene: TRBV14
abundance: -
j_gene: TRBJ2-1

CDR3aa: CSVRGANTGELFF
v_gene: TRBV29-1
abundance: -
j_gene: TRBJ2-2

CDR3aa: CASSLAGPGGNQPQHF
v_gene: TRBV12-3/TRBV12-4
abundance: -
j_gene: TRBJ1-5

CDR3aa: CASSKKGWSGNTIYF
v_gene: TRBV12-3/TRBV12-4
abundance: -
j_gene: TRBJ1-3

CDR3aa: CSVPTGTDSPLHF
v_gene: TRBV20-1
abundance: -
j_gene: TRBJ1-6

CDR3aa: CASTEDGSYGYTF
v_gene: TRBV6-6
abundance: -
j_gene: TRBJ1-2

CDR3aa: CASSLILLGNEQFF
v_gene: TRBV7-2
abundance: -
j_gene: TRBJ2-1

CDR3aa: CASSELTEGEQFF
v_gene: TRBV25-1
abundance: -
j_gene: TRBJ2-1

CDR3aa: CSVEDGRSYEQYF
v_gene: TRBV29-1
abundance: -
j_gene: TRBJ2-7

CDR3aa: CASSQGTGPTGELFF
v_gene: TRBV4-2
abundance: -
j_gene: TRBJ2-2

CDR3aa: CASTPFGDLVLTEAFF
v_gene: TRBV28
abundance: -
j_gene: TRBJ1-1

CDR3aa: CASSPPGGYSEKLFF
v_gene: TRBV7-9
abundance: -
j_gene: TRBJ1-4

CDR3aa: CASSGMGRSYEQYF
v_gene: TRBV2
abundance: -
j_gene: TRBJ2-7

CDR3aa: CASSQRFTGPYEQYF
v_gene: TRBV4-1
abundance: -
j_gene: TRBJ2-7

CDR3aa: CASTTAADGNTGELFF
v_gene: TRBV7-8
abundance: -
j_gene: TRBJ2-2

CDR3aa: CSALAGGLYNEQFF
v_gene: TRBV29-1
abundance: -
j_gene: TRBJ2-1

CDR3aa: CSARSRGTGGFYSNQPQHF
v_gene: TRBV20-1
abundance: -
j_gene: TRBJ1-5

CDR3aa: CASSRENTEAFF
v_gene: TRBV13
abundance: -
j_gene: TRBJ1-1

CDR3aa: CSARPPLENNEQFF
v_gene: TRBV20-1
abundance: -
j_gene: TRBJ2-1

CDR3aa: CATSPQGSTDTQYF
v_gene: TRBV15
abundance: medium-sized
j_gene: TRBJ2-3

CDR3aa: CASSYPPGQEIGEQFF
v_gene: TRBV19
abundance: -
j_gene: TRBJ2-1

CDR3aa: CSVEDLGAHGYTF
v_gene: TRBV29-1
abundance: -
j_gene: TRBJ1-2

CDR3aa: CASTFPDISLETQYF
v_gene: TRBV7-9
abundance: -
j_gene: TRBJ2-5

CDR3aa: CASSPGTSGYTDTQYF
v_gene: TRBV3-1
abundance: -
j_gene: TRBJ2-3

CDR3aa: CASSQDGAASSNIQYF
v_gene: TRBV4-2
abundance: -
j_gene: TRBJ2-4

CDR3aa: CASSSDGYEQYF
v_gene: TRBV7-9
abundance: -
j_gene: TRBJ2-7

CDR3aa: CASSSFGPSYEQYF
v_gene: TRBV7-2
abundance: -
j_gene: TRBJ2-7